The clone carrying this TCR beta chain has only a few counts. Trimming removed 1 base at V and 7 bases at J, with 11 bases between. The germline V gene has CDR1 MGHRA and CDR2 YSYEKL. This CDR3 region has 15 residues. This sample is part of a study of beta chain features in type 1 diabetes. Expressed TCRB transcripts were sequenced because the entire RNA isolate underwent reverse transcription. TCRdb's copy holds only in-frame clones and misses some; the assay was immunoSEQ multiplex PCR. The sample comprises approximately 200,000 clones, 9% to 10% of which are singletons, and 0.03% to 0.04% rests with the top ten.

This receptor was taken from a woman younger than 30 in good health. The rearrangement joins TRBV4-1 to TRBJ1-6; a weak D match, TRBD1 (5 bases). Source material: naive CD4+ T cells from blood. Here the CDR3 DNA reads TGCGCCAGCAGCCAAGGGCGCCAGGGAAATTCACCCCTCCACTTT. Translating it yields CASSQGRQGNSPLHF.